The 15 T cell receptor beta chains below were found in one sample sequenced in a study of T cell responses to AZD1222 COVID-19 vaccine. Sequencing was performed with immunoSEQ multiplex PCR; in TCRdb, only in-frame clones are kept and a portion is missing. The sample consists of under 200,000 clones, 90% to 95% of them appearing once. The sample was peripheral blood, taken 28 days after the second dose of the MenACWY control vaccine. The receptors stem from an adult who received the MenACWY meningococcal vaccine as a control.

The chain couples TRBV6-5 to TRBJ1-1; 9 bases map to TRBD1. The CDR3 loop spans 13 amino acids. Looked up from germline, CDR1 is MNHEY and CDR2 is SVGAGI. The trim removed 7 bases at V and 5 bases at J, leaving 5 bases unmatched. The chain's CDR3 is CASTRQGGTEAFF. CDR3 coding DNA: TGTGCCAGCACCCGACAGGGGGGAACTGAAGCTTTCTTT.

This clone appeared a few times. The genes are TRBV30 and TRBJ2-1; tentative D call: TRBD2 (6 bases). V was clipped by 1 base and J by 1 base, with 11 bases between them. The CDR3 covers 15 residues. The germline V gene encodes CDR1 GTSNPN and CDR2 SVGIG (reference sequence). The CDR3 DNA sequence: TGTGCCTGGAGTGCACTAGCTTCGTCCTACAATGAGCAGTTCTTC. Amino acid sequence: CAWSALASSYNEQFF.

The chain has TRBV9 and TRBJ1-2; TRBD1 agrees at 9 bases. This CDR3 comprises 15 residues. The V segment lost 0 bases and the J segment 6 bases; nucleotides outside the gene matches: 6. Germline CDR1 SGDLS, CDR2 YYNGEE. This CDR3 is CASSVAGQGHNGYTF. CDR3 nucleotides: TGTGCCAGCAGCGTAGCGGGACAGGGTCACAATGGCTACACCTTC.

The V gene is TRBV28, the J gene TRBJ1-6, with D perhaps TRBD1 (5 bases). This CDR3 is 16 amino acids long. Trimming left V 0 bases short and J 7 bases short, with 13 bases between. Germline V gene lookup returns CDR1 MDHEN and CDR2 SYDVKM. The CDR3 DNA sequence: TGTGCCAGCAGTTTATGGCAGGGTACGGGAAATTCACCCCTCCACTTT. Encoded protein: CASSLWQGTGNSPLHF.

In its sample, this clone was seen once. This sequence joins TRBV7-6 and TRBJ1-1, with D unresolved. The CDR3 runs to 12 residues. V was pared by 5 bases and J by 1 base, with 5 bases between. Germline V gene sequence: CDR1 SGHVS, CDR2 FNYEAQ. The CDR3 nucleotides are TGTGCCAGCAGCGACTGGAACACTGAAGCTTTCTTT. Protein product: CASSDWNTEAFF.

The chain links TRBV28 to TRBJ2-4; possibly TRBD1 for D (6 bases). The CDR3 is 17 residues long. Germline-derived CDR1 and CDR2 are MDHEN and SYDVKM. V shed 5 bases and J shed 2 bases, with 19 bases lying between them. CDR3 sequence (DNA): TGTGCCAGCAGTGGACCTTACAGGGATCCCTCCAAAAACATTCAGTACTTC. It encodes CASSGPYRDPSKNIQYF.

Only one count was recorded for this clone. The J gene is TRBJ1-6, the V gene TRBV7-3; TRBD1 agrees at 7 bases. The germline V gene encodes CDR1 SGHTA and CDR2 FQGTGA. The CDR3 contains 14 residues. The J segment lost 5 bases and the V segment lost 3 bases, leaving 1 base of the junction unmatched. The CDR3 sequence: CASSFGTDNSPLHF. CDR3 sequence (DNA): TGTGCCAGCAGCTTCGGGACAGATAATTCACCCCTCCACTTT.

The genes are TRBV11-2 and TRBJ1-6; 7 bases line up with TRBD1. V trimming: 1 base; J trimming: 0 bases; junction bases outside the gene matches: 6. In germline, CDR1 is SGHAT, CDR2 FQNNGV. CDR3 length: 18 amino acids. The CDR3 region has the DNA TGTGCCAGCAGCTTAGCCTTGACAGGGAGCTCCTATAATTCACCCCTCCACTTT. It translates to CASSLALTGSSYNSPLHF.

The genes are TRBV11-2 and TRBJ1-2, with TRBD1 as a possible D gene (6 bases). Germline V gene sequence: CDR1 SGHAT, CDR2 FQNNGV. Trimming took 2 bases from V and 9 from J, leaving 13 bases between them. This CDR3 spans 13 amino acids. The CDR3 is CASSLLQGSSYTF. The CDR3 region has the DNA TGTGCCAGCAGCTTACTGCAGGGGAGTAGCTACACCTTC.

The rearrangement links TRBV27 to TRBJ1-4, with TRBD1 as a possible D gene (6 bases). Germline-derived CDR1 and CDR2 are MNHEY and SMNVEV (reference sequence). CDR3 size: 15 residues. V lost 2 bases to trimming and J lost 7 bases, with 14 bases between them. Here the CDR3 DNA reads TGTGCCAGCAGTTTAACAGGGATTGGAAGTGAAAAACTGTTTTTT. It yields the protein CASSLTGIGSEKLFF.

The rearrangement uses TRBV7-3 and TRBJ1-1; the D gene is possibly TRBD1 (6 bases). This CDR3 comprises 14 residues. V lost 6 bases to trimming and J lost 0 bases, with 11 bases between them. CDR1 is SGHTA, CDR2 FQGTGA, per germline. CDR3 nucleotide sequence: TGTGCCAGCAGGGCTGGACAGTTGAACACTGAAGCTTTCTTT. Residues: CASRAGQLNTEAFF.

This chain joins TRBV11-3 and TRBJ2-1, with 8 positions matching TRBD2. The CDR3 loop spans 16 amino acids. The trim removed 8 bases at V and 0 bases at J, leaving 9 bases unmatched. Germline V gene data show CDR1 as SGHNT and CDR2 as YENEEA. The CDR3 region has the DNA TGTGCCAGCGGACGCGGCGGGAGGTACTCCTACAATGAGCAGTTCTTC. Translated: CASGRGGRYSYNEQFF.

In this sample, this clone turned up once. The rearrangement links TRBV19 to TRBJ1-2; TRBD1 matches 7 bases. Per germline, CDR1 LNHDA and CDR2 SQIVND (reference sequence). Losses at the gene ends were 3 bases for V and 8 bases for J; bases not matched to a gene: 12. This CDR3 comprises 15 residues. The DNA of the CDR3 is TGTGCCAGTAGTATCAGGGACAGAGGGGGAGACGGCTACACCTTC. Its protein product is CASSIRDRGGDGYTF. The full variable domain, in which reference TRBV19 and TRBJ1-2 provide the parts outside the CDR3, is DGGITQSPKYLFRKEGQNVTLSCEQNLNHDAMYWYRQDPGQGLRLIYYSQIVNDFQKGDIAEGYSVSREKKESFPLTVTSAQKNPTAFYLCASSIRDRGGDGYTFGSGTRLTVV.

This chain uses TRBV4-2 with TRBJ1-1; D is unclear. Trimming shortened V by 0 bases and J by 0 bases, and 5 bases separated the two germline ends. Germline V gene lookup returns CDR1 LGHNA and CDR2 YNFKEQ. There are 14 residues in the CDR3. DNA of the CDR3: TGTGCCAGCAGCCAAGACCGGGTGAACACTGAAGCTTTCTTT. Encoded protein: CASSQDRVNTEAFF.

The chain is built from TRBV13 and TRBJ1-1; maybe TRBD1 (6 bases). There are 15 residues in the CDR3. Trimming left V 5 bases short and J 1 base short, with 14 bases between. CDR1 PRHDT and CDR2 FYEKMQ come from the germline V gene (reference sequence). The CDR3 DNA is TGTGCCAGCAGCATCGGACAGCCTCCGAACACTGAAGCTTTCTTT. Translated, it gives CASSIGQPPNTEAFF.